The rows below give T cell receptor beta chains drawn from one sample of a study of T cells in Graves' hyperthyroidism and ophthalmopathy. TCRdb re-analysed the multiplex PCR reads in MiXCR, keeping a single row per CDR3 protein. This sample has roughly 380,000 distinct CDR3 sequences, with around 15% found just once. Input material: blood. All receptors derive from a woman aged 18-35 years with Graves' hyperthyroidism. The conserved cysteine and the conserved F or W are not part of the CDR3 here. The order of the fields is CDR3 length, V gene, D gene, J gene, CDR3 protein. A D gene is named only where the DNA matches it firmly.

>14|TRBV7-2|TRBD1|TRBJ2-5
ASRLSGTGERETQY
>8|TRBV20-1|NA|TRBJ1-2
SATGNGYT
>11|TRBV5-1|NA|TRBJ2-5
ASSFGGEETQY
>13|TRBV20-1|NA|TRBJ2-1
SANPGTGAYNEQF
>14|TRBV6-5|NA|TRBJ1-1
ASSYWGAPVNTEAF
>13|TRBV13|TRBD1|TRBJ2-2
ASSFGTGGHGELF
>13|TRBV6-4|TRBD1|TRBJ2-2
ASSDSTGGSGELF
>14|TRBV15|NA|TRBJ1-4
ATSSAAGRINEKLF
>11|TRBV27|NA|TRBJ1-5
ASSYGYNQPQH
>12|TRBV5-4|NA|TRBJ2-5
ASSLRAHQETQY
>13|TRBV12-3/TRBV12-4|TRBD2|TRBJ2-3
ASSLLAENTDTQY
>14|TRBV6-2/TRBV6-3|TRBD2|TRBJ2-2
ASSVVSGLASGELF
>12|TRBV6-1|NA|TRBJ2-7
ASSRDNFSYEQY
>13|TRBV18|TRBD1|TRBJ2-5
ASSLPTGGLQTQY
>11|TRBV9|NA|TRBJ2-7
ASSVDEGDEQY
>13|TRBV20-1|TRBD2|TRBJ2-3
SAWSGGRDTDTQY
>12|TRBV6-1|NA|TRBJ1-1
AARPTVRHTEAF
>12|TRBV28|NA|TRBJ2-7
ASTPPDRVYEQY
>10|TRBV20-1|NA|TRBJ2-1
SAILATNEQF
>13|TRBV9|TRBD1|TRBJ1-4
ASSPRTGENEKLF
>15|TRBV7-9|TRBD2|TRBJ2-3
ASSPSAAGVRTDTQY
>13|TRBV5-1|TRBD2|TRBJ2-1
ASSLTSGSRDEQF